This paragraph covers one TCR beta chain sequence. The record originates from a study of T-cell reconstitution after alpha-beta-depleted transplantation in children. The CDR3 covers 16 residues. The V and J ends lost 6 bases and 2 bases respectively, with 18 bases between them. The germline gives CDR1 MNHNS, CDR2 SASEGT. The authors prepared the TCRbeta library with unique molecular identifiers. TCRdb used MiXCR to reprocess the PCR reads, holding one entry per CDR3 protein. The data contain 440,000 or so distinct CDR3 sequences, around two fifths of them seen just once; the ten biggest clones take up under 35%.

The chain uses TRBV6-1 and TRBJ2-3; D may be TRBD2 (6 bases). The clonotype originates from a girl aged 2 to 9 with aplastic anemia, due to receive a stem cell transplant. The sequences come from PBMCs, collected before TCRalphabeta/CD19-depleted stem cell transplant. CDR3 bases: TGTGCCAGCAGAAGAGGGTGGGGGGTAATCACAGATACGCAGTATTTT. Its translation: CASRRGWGVITDTQYF.